This T cell receptor beta chain was captured by sequencing in a study of blood T cells in healthy people across ages. Findings and caveats of the study: Roughly linearly, TCR beta diversity per million T cells fell as age increased.

A second about 7 to 12 cycle PCR used barcoded and J-beta primers. The template-switch adaptor, which had 12 random nucleotides, put a tag on each cDNA molecule. TCRdb re-called the 5' RACE reads with MiXCR, one entry per CDR3 protein. The table lists 800,000 to 1,300,000 distinct CDR3 sequences, roughly a quarter of them singletons. This clonotype was counted between two and nine times. Its antigen remains unidentified. V was shortened by 4 bases and J by 4 bases, with 16 bases between the two germline ends. Germline V gene data show CDR1 as MGHRA and CDR2 as YSYEKL. This CDR3 is built from 16 residues. These records were also assigned to another study, of T cells of mothers and their children.

The chain uses TRBV4-1 and TRBJ1-4, with D uncertain. What was sequenced was blood. The sequence came from a girl between 2 and 10 years old in good health. Here the CDR3 DNA reads TGCGCCAGCAGCCCCCGTGGGGTGAAGAGTAATGAAAAACTGTTTTTT. Translated, it gives CASSPRGVKSNEKLFF.